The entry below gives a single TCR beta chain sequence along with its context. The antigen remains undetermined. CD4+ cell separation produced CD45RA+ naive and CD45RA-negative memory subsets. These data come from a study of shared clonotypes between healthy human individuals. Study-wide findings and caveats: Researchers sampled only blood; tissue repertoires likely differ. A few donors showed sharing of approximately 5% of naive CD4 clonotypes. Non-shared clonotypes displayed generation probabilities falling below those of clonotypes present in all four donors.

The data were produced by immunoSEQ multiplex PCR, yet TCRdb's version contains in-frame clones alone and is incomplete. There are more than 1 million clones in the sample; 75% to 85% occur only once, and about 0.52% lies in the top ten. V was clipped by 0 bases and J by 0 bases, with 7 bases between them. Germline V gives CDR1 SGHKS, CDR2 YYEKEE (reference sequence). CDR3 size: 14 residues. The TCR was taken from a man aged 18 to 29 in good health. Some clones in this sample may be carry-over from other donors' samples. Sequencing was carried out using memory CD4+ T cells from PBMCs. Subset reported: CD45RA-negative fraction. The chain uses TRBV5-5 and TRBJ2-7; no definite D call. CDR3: CASSLAPDSYEQYF. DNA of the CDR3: TGTGCCAGCAGCTTGGCTCCAGACTCCTACGAGCAGTACTTC.